These T cell receptor beta chains were read from a single sample in a study of monozygotic twins with inflammatory bowel disease. TCRdb reanalyzed the 5' RACE reads, giving one entry per CDR3 protein sequence and no DNA. The sample features roughly 150,000 distinct CDR3 sequences, with 0.95% to 1.5% in its top ten. Sequencing was done on a sample of blood. The receptors originated from a human donor with ulcerative colitis or Crohn's disease, or a healthy co-twin of an affected twin (not recorded which). CDR3s include the opening cysteine and the closing phenylalanine or tryptophan. Expanded clones are given a class, and other clones once, few, many or no size at all.

V gene: TRBV24-1
CDR3 length: 16
J gene: TRBJ2-1
clone size: NA
CDR3 protein: CATSEPGLAGGSEQFF

V gene: TRBV25-1
CDR3 length: 14
J gene: TRBJ2-2
clone size: NA
CDR3 protein: CASSELPNTGELFF

V gene: TRBV28
CDR3 length: 13
J gene: TRBJ1-5
clone size: NA
CDR3 protein: CASSPGGVQPQHF

V gene: TRBV5-1
CDR3 length: 15
J gene: TRBJ2-1
clone size: NA
CDR3 protein: CASSSGLAGSDEQFF

V gene: TRBV20-1
CDR3 length: 15
J gene: TRBJ2-5
clone size: NA
CDR3 protein: CSARARAGGEETQYF

V gene: TRBV6-2/TRBV6-3
CDR3 length: 15
J gene: TRBJ2-7
clone size: NA
CDR3 protein: CASSYRGTGRYEQYF

V gene: TRBV5-1
CDR3 length: 14
J gene: TRBJ2-7
clone size: NA
CDR3 protein: CASSPTPATYEQYF

V gene: TRBV20-1
CDR3 length: 15
J gene: TRBJ1-1
clone size: NA
CDR3 protein: CSARGPAGRDTEAFF

V gene: TRBV6-5
CDR3 length: 15
J gene: TRBJ2-2
clone size: NA
CDR3 protein: CASRAGQGFTGELFF

V gene: TRBV7-8
CDR3 length: 14
J gene: TRBJ2-7
clone size: NA
CDR3 protein: CASSLSPGPYEQYF

V gene: TRBV19
CDR3 length: 14
J gene: TRBJ2-7
clone size: NA
CDR3 protein: CASSMIASSYEQYF

V gene: TRBV5-5
CDR3 length: 13
J gene: TRBJ1-1
clone size: NA
CDR3 protein: CASSHERNTEAFF

V gene: TRBV20-1
CDR3 length: 18
J gene: TRBJ1-3
clone size: NA
CDR3 protein: CSARAIGDRVTSGNTIYF

V gene: TRBV10-3
CDR3 length: 14
J gene: TRBJ2-1
clone size: NA
CDR3 protein: CAIRTANSYNEQFF

V gene: TRBV10-3
CDR3 length: 12
J gene: TRBJ1-1
clone size: NA
CDR3 protein: CAISDRAAEAFF

V gene: TRBV2
CDR3 length: 11
J gene: TRBJ2-2
clone size: NA
CDR3 protein: CASSASRELFF

V gene: TRBV7-9
CDR3 length: 13
J gene: TRBJ2-2
clone size: NA
CDR3 protein: CASSLISSGELFF

V gene: TRBV10-3
CDR3 length: 15
J gene: TRBJ2-7
clone size: NA
CDR3 protein: CAISEPLRHFYEQYF

V gene: TRBV20-1
CDR3 length: 15
J gene: TRBJ2-1
clone size: NA
CDR3 protein: CSAGGGLATYHGQFF

V gene: TRBV24-1
CDR3 length: 17
J gene: TRBJ2-3
clone size: NA
CDR3 protein: CATSDPLGLAGGDTQYF

V gene: TRBV5-1
CDR3 length: 13
J gene: TRBJ2-1
clone size: NA
CDR3 protein: CASSIEHYNEQFF

V gene: TRBV10-3
CDR3 length: 15
J gene: TRBJ2-7
clone size: NA
CDR3 protein: CAISEIPGQGSEQYF

V gene: TRBV19
CDR3 length: 13
J gene: TRBJ2-2
clone size: NA
CDR3 protein: CASSSQTGGELFF

V gene: TRBV6-5
CDR3 length: 15
J gene: TRBJ1-1
clone size: NA
CDR3 protein: CASSYPRKLNTEAFF

V gene: TRBV25-1
CDR3 length: 16
J gene: TRBJ1-2
clone size: NA
CDR3 protein: CASSRQGSVPVYGYTF

V gene: TRBV6-1
CDR3 length: 14
J gene: TRBJ1-5
clone size: NA
CDR3 protein: CASGVEPGNQPQHF

V gene: TRBV5-1
CDR3 length: 16
J gene: TRBJ2-4
clone size: NA
CDR3 protein: CASSSPGGLAKNIQYF

V gene: TRBV5-1
CDR3 length: 14
J gene: TRBJ1-2
clone size: NA
CDR3 protein: CASSLTASLYGYTF

V gene: TRBV27
CDR3 length: 14
J gene: TRBJ2-6
clone size: NA
CDR3 protein: CASSSLVGANVLTF

V gene: TRBV20-1
CDR3 length: 13
J gene: TRBJ2-7
clone size: medium-sized
CDR3 protein: CSARALRGREQYF

V gene: TRBV20-1
CDR3 length: 13
J gene: TRBJ1-5
clone size: NA
CDR3 protein: CSAATGTNQPQHF

V gene: TRBV20-1
CDR3 length: 14
J gene: TRBJ2-7
clone size: NA
CDR3 protein: CSAPDRRSSYEQYF

V gene: TRBV5-4
CDR3 length: 17
J gene: TRBJ2-6
clone size: NA
CDR3 protein: CASSLLGQGSGANVLTF

V gene: TRBV12-3/TRBV12-4
CDR3 length: 11
J gene: TRBJ2-3
clone size: NA
CDR3 protein: CAIERADTQYF

V gene: TRBV28
CDR3 length: 13
J gene: TRBJ1-5
clone size: NA
CDR3 protein: CASSRDSPSPQHF

V gene: TRBV4-1
CDR3 length: 16
J gene: TRBJ1-1
clone size: NA
CDR3 protein: CASSQVPGQGYTEAFF

V gene: TRBV11-2
CDR3 length: 14
J gene: TRBJ1-1
clone size: NA
CDR3 protein: CASSLQGGGTEAFF

V gene: TRBV4-1
CDR3 length: 16
J gene: TRBJ2-5
clone size: NA
CDR3 protein: CASSRLLAVEGETQYF

V gene: TRBV10-2
CDR3 length: 15
J gene: TRBJ2-3
clone size: NA
CDR3 protein: CASSESSTSRDTQYF

V gene: TRBV9
CDR3 length: 12
J gene: TRBJ2-1
clone size: NA
CDR3 protein: CASSVALDEQFF

V gene: TRBV20-1
CDR3 length: 13
J gene: TRBJ2-1
clone size: NA
CDR3 protein: CSARDPSLGEQFF

V gene: TRBV12-3/TRBV12-4
CDR3 length: 15
J gene: TRBJ2-1
clone size: NA
CDR3 protein: CASSPDNPSYNEQFF

V gene: TRBV19
CDR3 length: 14
J gene: TRBJ2-3
clone size: NA
CDR3 protein: CASRIGFGTDTQYF

V gene: TRBV5-1
CDR3 length: 14
J gene: TRBJ2-5
clone size: NA
CDR3 protein: CASTMGLAQETQYF

V gene: TRBV29-1
CDR3 length: 14
J gene: TRBJ2-4
clone size: NA
CDR3 protein: CGVRGGRRGNIQYF

V gene: TRBV18
CDR3 length: 15
J gene: TRBJ1-6
clone size: NA
CDR3 protein: CASSPRGFGNSPLHF

V gene: TRBV20-1
CDR3 length: 15
J gene: TRBJ2-1
clone size: NA
CDR3 protein: CSARTSGRAYNEQFF

V gene: TRBV6-5
CDR3 length: 13
J gene: TRBJ1-4
clone size: NA
CDR3 protein: CASRKPTNEKLFF

V gene: TRBV5-1
CDR3 length: 15
J gene: TRBJ1-4
clone size: NA
CDR3 protein: CASRQRPMGDEKLFF

V gene: TRBV7-8
CDR3 length: 14
J gene: TRBJ2-7
clone size: NA
CDR3 protein: CASSLAHSSYEQYF